The next 29 T cell receptor beta chains were all read from a single sample in a study of memory CD4+ T cells and cytomegalovirus serostatus. Single viable CD3+CD4+CD8-CD45RO+ cells were sorted as the memory CD4+ T cells. Only in-frame clones appear in the TCRdb table, and some are missing; sequencing was by immunoSEQ multiplex PCR. This repertoire shows roughly 76,000 clones, roughly 80% found once; its top ten account for 2.5% to 3%. The specimen sequenced was memory CD4+ T cells from blood. All receptors come from an adult in good health and CMV-seropositive.

The rearrangement uses TRBV6-5 and TRBJ1-2; 8 bases are a match to TRBD1. Germline lookup yields CDR1 MNHEY and CDR2 SVGAGI. V gave up 6 bases and J gave up 4 bases; unmatched junction bases: 7. The CDR3 sequence is 14 residues long. CDR3 loop: CASSTAGQVYGYTF. CDR3 DNA sequence: TGTGCCAGCAGCACAGCGGGACAGGTCTATGGCTACACCTTC.

The J gene is TRBJ2-7, the V gene TRBV30; TRBD2 might be the D (6 bases). The CDR3 extends over 16 amino acids. Germline CDR1 is GTSNPN and CDR2 is SVGIG (reference sequence). V was trimmed by 0 bases and J by 4 bases, leaving 19 bases between them. For the CDR3, the DNA is TGTGCCTGGAGTGTTCGGGGCGGGGAGCCCCCATACGAGCAGTACTTC. It specifies CAWSVRGGEPPYEQYF.

V usage is TRBV6-6 and J usage is TRBJ2-7, with 11 bases that match TRBD2. CDR1 is MNHNY, CDR2 SVGAGI, per germline (reference sequence). With V trimmed by 6 bases and J by 4 bases, 5 bases remained unmatched. This CDR3 comprises 14 residues. CDR3 nucleotides: TGTGCCAGCAGGGGCCGACTAGCGGGGTACGAGCAGTACTTC. This translates into CASRGRLAGYEQYF.

The chain uses TRBV18 and TRBJ2-3; 8 nucleotides match TRBD1. Per the germline V gene, CDR1 is KGHSH and CDR2 is LQKENI. Trimming took 1 base from V and 0 from J; bases not matched to a gene: 3. The CDR3 is 16 residues long. CDR3 sequence (DNA): TGTGCCAGCTCACCACAAACAGGGGGAAGCACAGATACGCAGTATTTT. It encodes CASSPQTGGSTDTQYF.

The chain has TRBV5-1 and TRBJ2-1; D ambiguous. V dropped 3 bases and J dropped 0 bases, with 16 bases sitting between them. The CDR3 totals 17 residues. CDR1 SGHRS and CDR2 YFSETQ come from the germline V gene. The CDR3 DNA reads as TGCGCCAGCAGCTCCTCCGCTCTTCGCAGCTCCTACAATGAGCAGTTCTTC. This codes for CASSSSALRSSYNEQFF.

This clone came up once. CDR3 in amino acids: CASSLTDMNTEAFF. The CDR3 region has the DNA TGTGCCAGCAGCTTAACGGATATGAACACTGAAGCTTTCTTT. The chain carries TRBV5-4 and TRBJ1-1; D not certain. The CDR3 extends over 14 amino acids. The germline V gene has CDR1 SGHNT and CDR2 YYREEE (reference sequence). Trimming cost V 2 bases and J 0 bases, with 8 bases left between them.

The chain couples TRBV14 to TRBJ1-1; 7 bases line up with TRBD1. V shed 0 bases and J 5 bases; nucleotides not matched to a gene: 6. The CDR3 is 15 amino acids. Per germline, CDR1 SGHDN and CDR2 FVKESK. This chain's CDR3 is CASSQDGQALTEAFF. The CDR3, as DNA: TGTGCCAGCAGCCAAGACGGACAGGCCTTAACTGAAGCTTTCTTT.

V is TRBV30 and J is TRBJ2-2; D gene ambiguous. The CDR3 consists of 13 residues. The germline gives CDR1 GTSNPN, CDR2 SVGIG (reference sequence). V lost 3 bases to trimming and J lost 6 bases, with 11 bases between them. This CDR3 is CAWRTARAGELFF. CDR3 nucleotides: TGTGCCTGGAGAACCGCACGGGCCGGGGAGCTGTTTTTT.

V gene TRBV10-3 combines with J gene TRBJ1-1, with unresolved D. The CDR3 spans 13 residues. The V gene's germline CDR1 is ENHRY and CDR2 SYGVKD. Trimming cost V 6 bases and J 1 base, with 9 bases left between them. The CDR3 region is CAISTERNTEAFF. CDR3 DNA: TGTGCCATCAGCACCGAGAGGAACACTGAAGCTTTCTTT.

The chain recombines TRBV19 with TRBJ2-2; 11 bases are a match to TRBD2. This CDR3 is built from 15 residues. The junction had 8 bases not matched to a gene; V was cut back by 11 bases and J by 3 bases. The germline V gene has CDR1 LNHDA and CDR2 SQIVND (reference sequence). The CDR3 sequence is CASRGLAGYTGELFF. CDR3 nucleotide sequence: TGTGCCTCTCGAGGACTAGCGGGTTACACCGGGGAGCTGTTTTTT.

The CDR3 DNA reads TGCGCCAGCAGCTTCGGCGGGAGCGCAGATACGCAGTATTTT. The encoded protein is CASSFGGSADTQYF. The chain links TRBV5-1 to TRBJ2-3; 7 positions agree with TRBD2. V dropped 2 bases and J dropped 4; count of bases not matched to a gene: 4. The V gene's germline CDR1 is SGHRS and CDR2 YFSETQ. CDR3 length: 14 residues.

The chain is built from TRBV6-1 and TRBJ1-2, with D possibly being TRBD1 (5 bases). Germline V CDR1 and CDR2: MNHNS, SASEGT. Trimming cost V 8 bases and J 8 bases, with 12 bases left between them. The CDR3 sequence is 11 residues long. CDR3 sequence (DNA): TGTGCCAGCGGGAGGGGAGCGGGCTACACCTTC. It translates to CASGRGAGYTF.

The chain combines TRBV2 with TRBJ1-5; D call uncertain. The V gene lost 7 bases and the J gene lost 3 bases, with 7 bases spanning the gap. Germline V gene data show CDR1 as SNHLY and CDR2 as FYNNEI. This CDR3 is 12 amino acids long. The CDR3 coding sequence is TGTGCCAGCAAGCTGGACAATCAGCCCCAGCATTTT. This sequence encodes CASKLDNQPQHF.

The V call is TRBV5-1, the J call TRBJ2-3, with a weak D call TRBD1 (7 bases). Germline-derived CDR1 and CDR2 are SGHRS and YFSETQ. Trimming took 2 bases from V and 7 from J, leaving 14 bases between them. The CDR3 has 14 residues. The CDR3: CASSFGGGGNTQYF. CDR3 nucleotide sequence: TGCGCCAGCAGCTTTGGAGGGGGCGGGAATACGCAGTATTTT.

The chain has TRBV7-8 and TRBJ2-3, with D unresolved. The V end was cut by 7 bases, the J end by 0 bases, with 17 bases between. The CDR3 sequence is 16 residues long. Germline V gene data show CDR1 as SGHVS and CDR2 as FQNEAQ. DNA for the CDR3: TGTGCCAGCACCGAATCCAACTCACCTAGCACAGATACGCAGTATTTT. This translates into CASTESNSPSTDTQYF.

The gene calls are TRBV5-5 and TRBJ1-6; 10 positions match TRBD1. The V gene end was trimmed by 7 bases and the J gene end by 9 bases; junction bases not matched to a gene: 13. CDR3 size: 16 residues. CDR1 is SGHKS, CDR2 YYEKEE, per germline (reference sequence). The CDR3 region is CASYPWGQGFGSPLHF. The CDR3 nucleotides are TGTGCCAGCTACCCCTGGGGACAGGGGTTTGGTTCACCCCTCCACTTT.

The genes are TRBV19 and TRBJ2-7; the match to TRBD2 covers 10 bases. Germline CDR1 LNHDA, CDR2 SQIVND (reference sequence). This CDR3 is built from 15 residues. The trim removed 6 bases at V and 5 bases at J, leaving 10 bases unmatched. CDR3 sequence: CASSRSGRAGDEQYV. In nucleotides, the CDR3 is TGTGCCAGTAGCCGCAGCGGGAGGGCCGGGGACGAGCAGTACGTC.

The J gene is TRBJ1-2, the V gene TRBV6-5; a weak D match, TRBD1 (6 bases). This CDR3 contains 13 residues. Between the trimmed V and J ends, which lost 8 bases and 4 bases, there was a span of 14 bases. CDR1 is MNHEY, CDR2 SVGAGI, per germline. CDR3 loop: CASSITGSYGYTF. CDR3 bases: TGTGCCAGCTCCATTACAGGGAGCTATGGCTACACCTTC.

V usage is TRBV5-4 and J usage is TRBJ1-4, with unresolved D. The V end was cut by 2 bases, the J end by 5 bases, with 10 bases between. CDR1 SGHNT and CDR2 YYREEE come from the germline V gene (reference sequence). The CDR3 runs to 14 residues. CDR3 bases: TGTGCCAGCAGCTTCGGACGGGAAAATGAAAAACTGTTTTTT. Residues: CASSFGRENEKLFF. Filled out from reference TRBV5-4 and TRBJ1-4, the complete variable domain reads ETGVTQSPTHLIKTRGQQVTLRCSSQSGHNTVSWYQQALGQGPQFIFQYYREEENGRGNFPPRFSGLQFPNYSSELNVNALELDDSALYLCASSFGRENEKLFFGSGTQLSVL.

This chain uses TRBV10-3 with TRBJ1-3; 8 nucleotides align to TRBD1. Germline CDR1 reads ENHRY; CDR2 reads SYGVKD. Trimming at V came to 3 bases and at J to 1 base, leaving 5 bases not matched to a gene. CDR3 length: 16 residues. The CDR3 DNA follows: TGTGCCATCAGTGATCAGGACAGGGCGTCTGGAAACACCATATATTTT. It specifies CAISDQDRASGNTIYF.

This clone was picked up a small number of times. This sequence joins TRBV21-1 and TRBJ2-7. TRBV21-1 is listed as a pseudogene. The length of the CDR3 is 13 residues. CDR3 in amino acids: CASSRGRSYEQYV. DNA for the CDR3: TGTGCCAGCAGCCGGGGACGGTCCTACGAGCAGTACGTC.

The chain joins TRBV2 to TRBJ2-2; D may be TRBD1 (5 bases). This CDR3 comprises 12 residues. The germline V and J ends were trimmed by 7 bases and 3 bases, with 6 bases remaining between them. Germline V CDR1 and CDR2: SNHLY, FYNNEI. The CDR3 reads CASTTDTGELFF. The DNA for the CDR3 is TGTGCCAGCACGACAGACACCGGGGAGCTGTTTTTT.

CDR3 region: CASSTGTAYNEQFF. CDR3 bases: TGTGCCAGCAGTACCGGGACAGCTTACAATGAGCAGTTCTTC. The chain employs TRBV2 and TRBJ2-1; 7 nucleotides agree with TRBD1. CDR3 length: 14 amino acids. Germline trimming cut 5 bases from V and 4 bases from J; bases unmatched to any gene: 5. In germline, CDR1 is SNHLY, CDR2 FYNNEI. Based on the CDR3 plus reference TRBV2 and TRBJ2-1, the full variable domain is EPEVTQTPSHQVTQMGQEVILRCVPISNHLYFYWYRQILGQKVEFLVSFYNNEISEKSEIFDDQFSVERPDGSNFTLKIRSTKLEDSAMYFCASSTGTAYNEQFFGPGTRLTVL.

The V gene is TRBV2, the J gene TRBJ2-5, with a weak D call TRBD2 (5 bases). CDR3 length: 12 residues. V dropped 9 bases and J dropped 11 bases, with 19 bases sitting between them. CDR1 is SNHLY and CDR2 is FYNNEI in the germline V gene. The CDR3 loop reads CASLRARKEQYF. The DNA of the CDR3 is TGTGCCAGTCTGAGGGCTCGGAAAGAGCAGTACTTC.

The V call is TRBV7-9, the J call TRBJ2-1; D unresolved. V lost 3 bases and J 0 bases, leaving 9 bases between the germline ends. Germline CDR1 reads SEHNR; CDR2 reads FQNEAQ (reference sequence). The CDR3 totals 15 residues. This chain's CDR3 is CASSFGSSSYNEQFF. The CDR3 region has the DNA TGTGCCAGCAGCTTTGGGTCTAGCTCCTACAATGAGCAGTTCTTC.

In this sample, this clone turned up a few times. This chain joins TRBV29-1 and TRBJ1-1; D is unclear. The CDR3 is 12 residues long. Germline V lookup: CDR1 SQVTM, CDR2 ANQGSEA. V lost 6 bases and J lost 4, with 12 bases in between. Written as DNA, the CDR3 is TGCAGCGTGACTGGCTGGGGCACTGAAGCTTTCTTT. It is translated as CSVTGWGTEAFF.

This clone has more than one count but fewer than ten. The V call is TRBV18, the J call TRBJ1-2, with 7 bases lining up with TRBD1. The germline V gene has CDR1 KGHSH and CDR2 LQKENI. Trimming removed 3 bases from V and 7 bases from J; junction bases left unmatched: 8. The CDR3 has 14 amino acids. Here the CDR3 reads CASSPDRPLGGYTF. CDR3 coding DNA: TGTGCCAGCTCACCGGACAGGCCTTTGGGTGGCTACACCTTC.

This chain uses TRBV18 with TRBJ1-2; 8 bases line up with TRBD1. The J segment lost 5 bases and the V segment lost 0 bases, leaving 5 bases of the junction unmatched. Germline lookup yields CDR1 KGHSH and CDR2 LQKENI. The CDR3 length is 15 residues. The CDR3 protein is CASSPPLQGVYGYTF. DNA for the CDR3: TGTGCCAGCTCACCACCGTTACAGGGGGTATATGGCTACACCTTC.

J is TRBJ1-1 and V is TRBV6-6; D remains unclear. The germline V gene has CDR1 MNHNY and CDR2 SVGAGI (reference sequence). Trimming shortened V by 2 bases and J by 3 bases, and 10 bases separated the two germline ends. CDR3 length: 14 residues. DNA of the CDR3: TGTGCCAGCAGTTACCTTCGGGCGGACACTGAAGCTTTCTTT. As protein: CASSYLRADTEAFF.